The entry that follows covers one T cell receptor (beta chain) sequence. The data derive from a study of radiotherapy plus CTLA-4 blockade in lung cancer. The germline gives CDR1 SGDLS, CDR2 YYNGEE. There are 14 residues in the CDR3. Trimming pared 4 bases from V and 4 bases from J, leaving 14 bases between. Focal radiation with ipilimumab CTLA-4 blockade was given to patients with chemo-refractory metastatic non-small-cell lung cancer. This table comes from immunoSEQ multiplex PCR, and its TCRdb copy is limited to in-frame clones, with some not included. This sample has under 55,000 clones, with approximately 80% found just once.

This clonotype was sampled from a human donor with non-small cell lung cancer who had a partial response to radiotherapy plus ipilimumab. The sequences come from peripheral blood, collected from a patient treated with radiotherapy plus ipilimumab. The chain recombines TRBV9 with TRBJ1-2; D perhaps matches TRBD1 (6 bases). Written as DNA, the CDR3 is TGTGCCAGCAGCACCCAGGGGTCGGGCTATGGCTACACCTTC. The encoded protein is CASSTQGSGYGYTF. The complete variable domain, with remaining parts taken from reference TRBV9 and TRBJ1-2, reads DSGVTQTPKHLITATGQRVTLRCSPRSGDLSVYWYQQSLDQGLQFLIQYYNGEERAKGNILERFSAQQFPDLHSELNLSSLELGDSALYFCASSTQGSGYGYTFGSGTRLTVV.